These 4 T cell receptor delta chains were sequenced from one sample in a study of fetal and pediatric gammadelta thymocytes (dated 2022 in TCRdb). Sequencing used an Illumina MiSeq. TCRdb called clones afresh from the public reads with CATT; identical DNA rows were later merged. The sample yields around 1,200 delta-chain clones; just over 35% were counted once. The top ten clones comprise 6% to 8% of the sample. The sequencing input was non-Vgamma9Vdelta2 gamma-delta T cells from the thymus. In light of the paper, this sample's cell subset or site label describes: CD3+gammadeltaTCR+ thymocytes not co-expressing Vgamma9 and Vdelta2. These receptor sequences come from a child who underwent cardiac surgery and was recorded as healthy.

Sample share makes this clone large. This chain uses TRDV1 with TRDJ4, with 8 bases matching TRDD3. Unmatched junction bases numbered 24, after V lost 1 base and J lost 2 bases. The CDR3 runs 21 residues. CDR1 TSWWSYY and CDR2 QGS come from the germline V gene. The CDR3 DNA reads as TGTGCTCTTGGGGAACCGGTTCCCTACACAGTGGGGATACAAGGTGATAGACCCCTGATCTTT. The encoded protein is CALGEPVPYTVGIQGDRPLIF.

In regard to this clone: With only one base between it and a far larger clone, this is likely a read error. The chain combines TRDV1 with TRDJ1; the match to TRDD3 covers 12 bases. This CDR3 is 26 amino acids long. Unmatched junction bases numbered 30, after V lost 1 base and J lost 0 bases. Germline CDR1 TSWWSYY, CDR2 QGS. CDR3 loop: CALGEPRREAYEVAAGGYGYTDKLIF. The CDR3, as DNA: TGTGCTCTTGGGGAACCGCGACGCGAAGCCTACGAAGTCGCTGCTGGGGGATACGGGTACACCGATAAACTCATCTTT.

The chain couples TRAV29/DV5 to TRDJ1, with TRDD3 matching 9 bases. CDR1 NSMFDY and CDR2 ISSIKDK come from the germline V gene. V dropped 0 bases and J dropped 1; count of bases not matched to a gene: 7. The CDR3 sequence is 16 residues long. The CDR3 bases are TGTGCAGCAAGCGCGATACTGGGGGACCCCACCGATAAACTCATCTTT. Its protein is CAASAILGDPTDKLIF.

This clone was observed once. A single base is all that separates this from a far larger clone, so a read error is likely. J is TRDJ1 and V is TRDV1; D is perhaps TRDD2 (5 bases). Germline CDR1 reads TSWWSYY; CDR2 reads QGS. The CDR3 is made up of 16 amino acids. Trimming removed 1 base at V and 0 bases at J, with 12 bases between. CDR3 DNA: TGTGCTCTTGGGGAACCCCGCTTCCCGCACACCGATAAACTCATCTTT. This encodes CALGEPRFPHTDKLIF.